The 24 T cell receptor beta chains below were found in one sample sequenced in a study of shared clonotypes between healthy human individuals. Generated by immunoSEQ multiplex PCR, the TCRdb table keeps only in-frame clones and is missing some. Altogether about 710,000 clones are present, 60% to 75% being singletons, with the ten largest covering around 1.8%. Sample: memory CD4+ T cells sorted from blood. The subset is: CD45RA-negative fraction. These receptors originate from a woman under 40 in good health.

The V and J genes are TRBV27 and TRBJ1-5, with D possibly matching TRBD1 (5 bases). V lost 6 bases to trimming and J lost 3 bases, with 12 bases between them. CDR3 length equals 14 residues. Germline assignment: CDR1 MNHEY and CDR2 SMNVEV (reference sequence). CDR3 bases: TGTGCCAGCAGAAGGAGGGGTGCCAATCAGCCCCAGCATTTT. Translating gives CASRRRGANQPQHF.

The chain carries TRBV6-1 and TRBJ1-3, with D possibly being TRBD1 (5 bases). Per the germline V gene, CDR1 is MNHNS and CDR2 is SASEGT. The CDR3 totals 14 residues. V lost 4 bases to trimming and J lost 4 bases, with 11 bases between them. CDR3 coding DNA: TGTGCCAGCAGTGCCAGGGAAGGAGGAAACACCATATATTTT. This codes for CASSAREGGNTIYF.

The chain uses TRBV27 and TRBJ2-5, with D maybe TRBD2 (5 bases). CDR1 MNHEY and CDR2 SMNVEV come from the germline V gene (reference sequence). V lost 6 bases and J lost 2, with 16 bases in between. The CDR3 covers 15 residues. CDR3 in amino acids: CASRKGGGRQETQYF. DNA of the CDR3: TGTGCCAGCAGAAAAGGAGGCGGTAGGCAAGAGACCCAGTACTTC.

The V gene is TRBV23-1, the J gene TRBJ2-7; D is possibly TRBD1 (5 bases). TRBV23-1 has ORF status, its function being uncertain. There are 14 residues in the CDR3. V was trimmed by 0 bases and J by 2 bases, leaving 8 bases between them. The CDR3 coding sequence is TGCGCCAGCAGTCAATCAAGGACACCCTACGAGCAGTACTTC. Residues: CASSQSRTPYEQYF.

The chain is built from TRBV7-9 and TRBJ2-1, with TRBD2 matching over 9 bases. V trimming: 5 bases; J trimming: 5 bases; junction bases outside the gene matches: 7. CDR1 is SEHNR, CDR2 FQNEAQ, per germline (reference sequence). The CDR3 is 15 amino acids. The CDR3 nucleotides are TGTGCCAGCAGCGAGGGACTAGCCGGTCACAATGAGCAGTTCTTC. Translated: CASSEGLAGHNEQFF.

V usage is TRBV5-1 and J usage is TRBJ2-5; TRBD2 aligns across 7 bases. The V segment lost 0 bases and the J segment 7 bases; nucleotides outside the gene matches: 12. The CDR3 totals 16 residues. Germline loops: CDR1 SGHRS, CDR2 YFSETQ. The CDR3 protein is CASSLVPGLDVGTQYF. CDR3 DNA sequence: TGCGCCAGCAGCTTGGTTCCCGGACTAGACGTCGGGACCCAGTACTTC.

The chain combines TRBV28 with TRBJ2-7, with TRBD1 as a possible D gene (5 bases). Looked up from germline, CDR1 is MDHEN and CDR2 is SYDVKM. The CDR3 has 11 amino acids. V lost 9 bases to trimming and J lost 6 bases, with 12 bases between them. The CDR3 region has the DNA TGTGCCAGACCCGGACAACCCGAGCAGTACTTC. It codes for CARPGQPEQYF.

In regard to this clone: This sequence is one base from a far larger clone and is likely a read error. The sample carries other DNA sequences with the same CDR3. This chain uses TRBV18 with TRBJ1-1; 8 nucleotides line up with TRBD1. From germline, CDR1 is KGHSH and CDR2 LQKENI. There are 14 residues in the CDR3. V dropped 4 bases and J dropped 2; count of bases not matched to a gene: 3. CDR3 nucleotide sequence: TGTGCCAGCTCACAGCAGGGGGCAAACACTGAAGCTTTCTTT. Protein sequence: CASSQQGANTEAFF.

The chain uses TRBV29-1 and TRBJ1-1; D might be TRBD1 (6 bases). Trimming took 6 bases from V and 6 from J, leaving 11 bases between them. This CDR3 has 11 amino acids. The germline CDR1 and CDR2 sequences are SQVTM and ANQGSEA. In DNA, the CDR3 is TGCAGCGTGGCAGGGGCGGCTGAAGCTTTCTTT. Its translation: CSVAGAAEAFF.

The gene calls are TRBV2 and TRBJ1-5; D unresolved. This CDR3 region has 13 residues. In germline, CDR1 is SNHLY, CDR2 FYNNEI. The germline V and J ends were trimmed by 2 bases and 4 bases, with 6 bases remaining between them. CDR3 loop: CASSEIENQPQHF. CDR3 bases: TGTGCCAGCAGTGAAATAGAGAATCAGCCCCAGCATTTT.

The rearrangement joins TRBV5-1 to TRBJ2-7; D could derive from TRBD1 or TRBD2 (5 bases each). Germline CDR1 and CDR2: SGHRS and YFSETQ. CDR3 length: 14 amino acids. The V gene lost 4 bases and the J gene lost 7 bases, with 18 bases spanning the gap. For the CDR3, the DNA is TGCGCCAGCAGCACCGGGACCGCTACAGGTGAGCAGTACTTC. Protein sequence: CASSTGTATGEQYF.

This clone was detected only once. The CDR3 DNA is TGCGCCAGCAGCCAGCAGGGGGCTCGGGACACTGAAGCTTTCTTT. This encodes CASSQQGARDTEAFF. This chain connects TRBV5-1 to TRBJ1-1; 8 bases match TRBD1. Losses at the gene ends were 4 bases for V and 3 bases for J; bases not matched to a gene: 8. The CDR3 runs 15 residues. Germline lookup yields CDR1 SGHRS and CDR2 YFSETQ.

On this clone itself: Additional DNA sequences in this sample encode the identical CDR3. This rearrangement joins TRBV14 to TRBJ2-1; possible D gene TRBD2, 5 bases. CDR1 SGHDN and CDR2 FVKESK come from the germline V gene. Deletions cut 1 base from V and 0 bases from J, with 10 bases between. This CDR3 contains 16 residues. The chain's CDR3 is CASSQVGGSSYNEQFF. The CDR3 DNA follows: TGTGCCAGCAGCCAAGTTGGTGGGAGCTCCTACAATGAGCAGTTCTTC.

The chain couples TRBV28 to TRBJ2-5; D is undetermined. CDR1 is MDHEN, CDR2 SYDVKM, per germline. The CDR3 spans 12 residues. Trimming took 5 bases from V and 0 from J, leaving 4 bases between them. The CDR3 here is CASSKDQETQYF. CDR3 sequence (DNA): TGTGCCAGCAGTAAGGACCAAGAGACCCAGTACTTC.

The V call is TRBV6-5, the J call TRBJ1-4; D ambiguous. This CDR3 is built from 14 residues. The germline gives CDR1 MNHEY, CDR2 SVGAGI. The V gene lost 6 bases and the J gene lost 0 bases, with 8 bases spanning the gap. This CDR3 is CASRDGATNEKLFF. The CDR3 bases are TGTGCCAGCAGGGACGGTGCAACTAATGAAAAACTGTTTTTT.

V is TRBV15 and J is TRBJ1-5; D remains unclear. The CDR3 runs 17 residues. V was clipped by 0 bases and J by 0 bases, with 12 bases between them. The germline V gene has CDR1 LNHNV and CDR2 YYDKDF (reference sequence). The CDR3 DNA is TGTGCCACCAGCAGAGATCCCACACCTTATAGCAATCAGCCCCAGCATTTT. Translating gives CATSRDPTPYSNQPQHF.

The chain joins TRBV6-1 to TRBJ2-7; TRBD2 matches 10 bases. After removal of 6 bases from V and 0 bases from J, the junction contained 2 bases not matched to a gene. The CDR3 runs to 14 residues. CDR1 is MNHNS and CDR2 is SASEGT in the germline V gene. CDR3 amino acids: CASSRLAGSYEQYF. In DNA, the CDR3 is TGTGCCAGCAGCCGACTAGCGGGCTCCTACGAGCAGTACTTC.

V usage is TRBV27 and J usage is TRBJ2-7, with 10 bases that match TRBD2. From germline, CDR1 is MNHEY and CDR2 SMNVEV (reference sequence). The CDR3 loop spans 14 amino acids. V lost 7 bases, J lost 7 bases, and 10 bases stayed unmatched. The CDR3 region has the DNA TGTGCCAGCAAGAGAGCGGGAGGGCCGGGGGAGCAGTACTTC. Its protein is CASKRAGGPGEQYF.

This chain joins TRBV28 and TRBJ1-1; D is possibly TRBD1 (6 bases). Deletions cut 8 bases from V and 4 bases from J, with 11 bases between. This CDR3 spans 12 amino acids. CDR1 and CDR2 (germline): MDHEN, SYDVKM. The CDR3 sequence: CASGGRTTEAFF. The DNA of the CDR3 is TGTGCCAGCGGGGGCCGAACCACTGAAGCTTTCTTT.

The rearrangement links TRBV29-1 to TRBJ1-2; D call uncertain. The CDR3 has 14 residues. CDR1 is SQVTM, CDR2 ANQGSEA, per germline. Trimming stripped 1 base from V and 4 bases from J, with 13 bases between. DNA of the CDR3: TGCAGCGTTGAAGTAACGTCCCCGTTCTATGGCTACACCTTC. Encoded protein: CSVEVTSPFYGYTF.

In its sample, this clone was seen a few times. V gene TRBV27 combines with J gene TRBJ1-3, with D maybe TRBD1 (6 bases). The CDR3 runs to 15 residues. V was cut by 11 bases and J by 4 bases, with 21 bases left in between. Germline V gene sequence: CDR1 MNHEY, CDR2 SMNVEV (reference sequence). In nucleotides, the CDR3 is TGTGCCCAATTGGGGCCAGGGGCTGGAGGAAACACCATATATTTT. Its translation is CAQLGPGAGGNTIYF.

The V gene is TRBV28, the J gene TRBJ2-4, with D uncertain. Trimming cost V 10 bases and J 1 base, with 8 bases left between them. The CDR3 consists of 12 residues. Germline assignment: CDR1 MDHEN and CDR2 SYDVKM. CDR3 region: CATISAKNIQYF. The CDR3 DNA is TGTGCCACCATATCCGCCAAAAACATTCAGTACTTC.

This sequence joins TRBV4-1 and TRBJ1-1, with D hard to call. This CDR3 has 14 amino acids. V lost 1 base to trimming and J lost 1 base, with 7 bases between them. The germline V gene has CDR1 MGHRA and CDR2 YSYEKL. The CDR3 protein is CASSQAGGNTEAFF. The CDR3 nucleotides read TGCGCCAGCAGCCAAGCTGGAGGGAACACTGAAGCTTTCTTT.

V and J are TRBV5-1 and TRBJ1-1; TRBD1 aligns across 9 bases. V shed 3 bases, J shed 1 base, and the junction held 13 bases outside the gene matches. The germline V gene encodes CDR1 SGHRS and CDR2 YFSETQ. This CDR3 has 18 residues. The CDR3 protein is CASSYTTGGMIRNTEAFF. In DNA, the CDR3 is TGCGCCAGCAGCTACACGACAGGGGGAATGATTAGGAACACTGAAGCTTTCTTT.